The 25 T cell receptor beta chains presented below share a single source sample, sequenced in a study of T cell responses to AZD1222 COVID-19 vaccine. Some clones are missing from TCRdb's copy, which holds only in-frame ones; the method was immunoSEQ multiplex PCR. The profile shows around 94,000 clones, approximately 91% of them singletons. This sample comprised peripheral blood, obtained on day 0 of AZD1222 vaccination. These receptor sequences come from an adult in good health.

This chain joins TRBV30 and TRBJ1-1; tentative D call: TRBD1 (5 bases). Germline loops: CDR1 GTSNPN, CDR2 SVGIG (reference sequence). There are 14 residues in the CDR3. Between the trimmed V and J ends, which lost 5 bases and 2 bases, there was a span of 15 bases. This CDR3 is CAWVGDPANTEAFF. The CDR3 nucleotides read TGTGCCTGGGTCGGGGACCCGGCTAACACTGAAGCTTTCTTT.

V gene TRBV29-1 combines with J gene TRBJ1-5, with D perhaps matching TRBD1 (5 bases). V lost 7 bases and J lost 1, with 11 bases in between. Germline V gene sequence: CDR1 SQVTM, CDR2 ANQGSEA. This CDR3 spans 13 amino acids. The CDR3 sequence is CSAQTESNQPQHF. The CDR3 DNA is TGCAGCGCACAGACAGAAAGCAATCAGCCCCAGCATTTT.

To note about this clone: Other DNA sequences within the sample encode an identical CDR3. The V and J genes are TRBV9 and TRBJ1-3; possible D gene TRBD1, 5 bases. The CDR3 is made up of 15 amino acids. From germline, CDR1 is SGDLS and CDR2 YYNGEE. V was cut by 0 bases and J by 0 bases, with 7 bases left in between. The CDR3 loop reads CASSVDRLSGNTIYF. For the CDR3, the DNA is TGTGCCAGCAGCGTAGACAGGCTCTCTGGAAACACCATATATTTT.

This chain uses TRBV6-5 with TRBJ1-6; weak D call: TRBD1 (5 bases). V lost 8 bases and J 1 base, leaving 12 bases between the germline ends. The CDR3 runs to 15 residues. Germline-derived CDR1 and CDR2 are MNHEY and SVGAGI. CDR3 amino acids: CASLGGESYNSPLHF. CDR3 nucleotides: TGTGCCAGCCTTGGAGGGGAATCCTATAATTCACCCCTCCACTTT.

The chain has TRBV6-5 and TRBJ2-1, with 7 nucleotides matching TRBD2. The CDR3 loop spans 15 amino acids. With V trimmed by 6 bases and J by 3 bases, 8 bases remained unmatched. Germline CDR1 MNHEY, CDR2 SVGAGI. CDR3 protein: CASSLAESLYNEQFF. CDR3 nucleotide sequence: TGTGCCAGCAGCCTAGCGGAGAGCCTCTACAATGAGCAGTTCTTC.

This clone was seen only once. V gene TRBV18 combines with J gene TRBJ1-1, with D maybe TRBD1 (5 bases). The ends were cut back, 3 bases at V and 3 bases at J, with 11 bases in the middle. From germline, CDR1 is KGHSH and CDR2 LQKENI. The CDR3 loop spans 14 amino acids. The CDR3 nucleotides are TGTGCCAGCTCACCGGGGCCTGGTGACACTGAAGCTTTCTTT. Translating gives CASSPGPGDTEAFF.

V gene TRBV19 combines with J gene TRBJ2-1, with D maybe TRBD2 (5 bases). Germline lookup yields CDR1 LNHDA and CDR2 SQIVND (reference sequence). Trimming took off 1 base at V and 0 bases at J, with 10 bases between the two ends. The CDR3 is 16 amino acids. The CDR3 sequence is CASSIVLGSSYNEQFF. CDR3 DNA: TGTGCCAGTAGTATAGTGCTAGGGAGCTCCTACAATGAGCAGTTCTTC.

The chain is built from TRBV28 and TRBJ2-1, with 8 bases matching TRBD2. From germline, CDR1 is MDHEN and CDR2 SYDVKM. V dropped 1 base and J dropped 3; count of bases not matched to a gene: 14. The CDR3 is 19 amino acids. Written as DNA, the CDR3 is TGTGCCAGCAGTTTATCTCCACCCGGACTAGCCCCCATCTACAATGAGCAGTTCTTC. Its translation: CASSLSPPGLAPIYNEQFF. Complete variable domain (other parts from reference TRBV28 and TRBJ2-1): DVKVTQSSRYLVKRTGEKVFLECVQDMDHENMFWYRQDPGLGLRLIYFSYDVKMKEKGDIPEGYSVSREKKERFSLILESASTNQTSMYLCASSLSPPGLAPIYNEQFFGPGTRLTVL.

The CDR3 here is CSASVETQYF. CDR3 nucleotide sequence: TGCAGTGCTAGTGTGGAGACCCAGTACTTC. The genes are TRBV20-1 and TRBJ2-5; D remains unclear. Germline lookup yields CDR1 DFQATT and CDR2 SNEGSKA (reference sequence). Between the trimmed V and J ends, which lost 3 bases and 5 bases, there was a span of 4 bases. CDR3 size: 10 residues.

V and J are TRBV6-5 and TRBJ2-7; 8 bases match TRBD2. The V segment lost 2 bases and the J segment 0 bases; nucleotides outside the gene matches: 6. Looked up from germline, CDR1 is MNHEY and CDR2 is SVGAGI. This CDR3 spans 16 amino acids. CDR3 residues: CASSYRAGGSSYEQYF. CDR3 nucleotide sequence: TGTGCCAGCAGTTACAGGGCGGGGGGCAGCTCCTACGAGCAGTACTTC.

This chain connects TRBV5-6 to TRBJ1-2, with D perhaps matching TRBD1 (6 bases). Per the germline V gene, CDR1 is SGHDT and CDR2 is YYEEEE. V was cut by 4 bases and J by 4 bases, with 14 bases left in between. The CDR3 contains 14 residues. The CDR3 region is CASSPGGKPYGYTF. CDR3 sequence (DNA): TGTGCCAGCAGCCCGGGGGGCAAGCCCTATGGCTACACCTTC.

This chain connects TRBV29-1 to TRBJ1-2; no clear D. CDR1 is SQVTM and CDR2 is ANQGSEA in the germline V gene. V dropped 6 bases and J dropped 1 base, with 6 bases sitting between them. The CDR3 consists of 11 residues. In nucleotides, the CDR3 is TGCAGCGTGGGGAGTAACTATGGCTACACCTTC. It translates to CSVGSNYGYTF.

CDR3 region: CASSSSGTEKLFF. Written as DNA, the CDR3 is TGTGCCAGCAGCTCCTCAGGGACCGAAAAACTGTTTTTT. The chain has TRBV7-9 and TRBJ1-4; maybe TRBD1 (5 bases). Trimming stripped 4 bases from V and 8 bases from J, with 11 bases between. Per germline, CDR1 SEHNR and CDR2 FQNEAQ (reference sequence). The CDR3 spans 13 residues. Filled out from reference TRBV7-9 and TRBJ1-4, the complete variable domain reads DTGVSQNPRHKITKRGQNVTFRCDPISEHNRLYWYRQTLGQGPEFLTYFQNEAQLEKSRLLSDRFSAERPKGSFSTLEIQRTEQGDSAMYLCASSSSGTEKLFFGSGTQLSVL.

The V gene is TRBV5-4, the J gene TRBJ1-1, with TRBD1 as a possible D gene (6 bases). Germline V gene data show CDR1 as SGHNT and CDR2 as YYREEE (reference sequence). This CDR3 region has 14 residues. Between the trimmed V and J ends, which lost 4 bases and 0 bases, there was a span of 10 bases. The CDR3 protein is CASSIWTVNTEAFF. The DNA for the CDR3 is TGTGCCAGCAGCATTTGGACAGTGAACACTGAAGCTTTCTTT. Full variable domain (missing parts from reference TRBV5-4 and TRBJ1-1): ETGVTQSPTHLIKTRGQQVTLRCSSQSGHNTVSWYQQALGQGPQFIFQYYREEENGRGNFPPRFSGLQFPNYSSELNVNALELDDSALYLCASSIWTVNTEAFFGQGTRLTVV.

The chain couples TRBV4-1 to TRBJ1-4; TRBD1 aligns across 7 bases. The length of the CDR3 is 14 residues. Germline V CDR1 and CDR2: MGHRA, YSYEKL. V lost 0 bases and J lost 8; bases outside the gene matches: 3. The CDR3 coding sequence is TGCGCCAGCAGCCAAGAAGAACAGGGGGAAAAACTGTTTTTT. Protein sequence: CASSQEEQGEKLFF.

This sequence joins TRBV27 and TRBJ2-2, with TRBD1 matching 10 bases. CDR3 length equals 15 residues. Germline V gene data show CDR1 as MNHEY and CDR2 as SMNVEV (reference sequence). Trimming at V came to 6 bases and at J to 7 bases, leaving 8 bases not matched to a gene. CDR3 amino acids: CASRRGTGENGELFF. The CDR3 DNA sequence: TGTGCCAGCAGGAGGGGGACAGGGGAAAACGGGGAGCTGTTTTTT.

The chain carries TRBV6-4 and TRBJ2-1; D ambiguous. V was shortened by 2 bases and J by 3 bases, with 5 bases between the two germline ends. This CDR3 is 13 amino acids long. The V gene's germline CDR1 is MRHNA and CDR2 SNTAGT. As DNA, the CDR3 is TGTGCCAGCAGTGACCAGATCTACAATGAGCAGTTCTTC. Protein sequence: CASSDQIYNEQFF.

The chain has TRBV5-4 and TRBJ1-1; no clear D. CDR1 is SGHNT and CDR2 is YYREEE in the germline V gene (reference sequence). The CDR3 runs to 11 residues. V was pared by 2 bases and J by 4 bases, with 3 bases between. CDR3 bases: TGTGCCAGCAGCTTAGGCACTGAAGCTTTCTTT. This gives the protein CASSLGTEAFF.

The chain links TRBV27 to TRBJ1-6; D remains unclear. The CDR3 is made up of 14 amino acids. Germline-derived CDR1 and CDR2 are MNHEY and SMNVEV (reference sequence). V dropped 5 bases and J dropped 4 bases, with 9 bases sitting between them. The CDR3 loop reads CASSMAGYNSPLHF. In DNA form, the CDR3 reads TGTGCCAGCAGTATGGCGGGTTATAATTCACCCCTCCACTTT.

The gene calls are TRBV15 and TRBJ1-1; TRBD1 might be the D (5 bases). The germline V and J ends were trimmed by 1 base and 1 base, with 7 bases remaining between them. CDR3 length: 14 amino acids. The germline V gene has CDR1 LNHNV and CDR2 YYDKDF (reference sequence). CDR3 coding DNA: TGTGCCACCAGCAGAGGACAGCCGAACACTGAAGCTTTCTTT. It specifies CATSRGQPNTEAFF.

This clone was counted a few times. The J gene is TRBJ1-1, the V gene TRBV19, with D unresolved. CDR1 is LNHDA, CDR2 SQIVND, per germline (reference sequence). Trimming stripped 3 bases from V and 4 bases from J, with 12 bases between. The CDR3 is 14 amino acids. The CDR3 coding sequence is TGTGCCAGTAGTATGTGGGATGTGAGCACTGAAGCTTTCTTT. This encodes CASSMWDVSTEAFF.

The genes are TRBV9 and TRBJ2-1; D gene uncertain. The CDR3 spans 13 residues. Trimming took off 2 bases at V and 8 bases at J, with 11 bases between the two ends. Per the germline V gene, CDR1 is SGDLS and CDR2 is YYNGEE. The CDR3 coding sequence is TGTGCCAGCAGCGTCTCTTGGGATTATGAGCAGTTCTTC. Encoded protein: CASSVSWDYEQFF.

V gene TRBV7-9 combines with J gene TRBJ1-2, with D maybe TRBD1 (6 bases). CDR1 is SEHNR, CDR2 FQNEAQ, per germline (reference sequence). With 4 bases removed from V and 4 bases from J, the gap between germline ends came to 7 bases. The CDR3 loop spans 12 amino acids. The CDR3 here is CASSSDSYGYTF. The CDR3 bases are TGTGCCAGCAGCTCGGACAGCTATGGCTACACCTTC.

Concerning this clone: One junction end disagrees with the germline gene, perhaps due to a read error. The genes are TRBV6-5 and TRBJ1-1, with 8 bases that match TRBD1. The CDR3 sequence is 11 residues long. Germline loops: CDR1 MNHEY, CDR2 SVGAGI. DNA of the CDR3: TGTGCCAGCAGCAGCGGGACAGGTCCAAATTTT. Residues: CASSSGTGPNF.

CDR3 region: CSVVGTGTAFF. As DNA, the CDR3 is TGCAGCGTTGTCGGGACAGGGACAGCTTTCTTT. This rearrangement joins TRBV29-1 to TRBJ1-1, with 9 bases matching TRBD1. This CDR3 has 11 residues. J gave up 10 bases and V 4 bases, and 4 bases lay outside the gene matches. The germline V gene has CDR1 SQVTM and CDR2 ANQGSEA.